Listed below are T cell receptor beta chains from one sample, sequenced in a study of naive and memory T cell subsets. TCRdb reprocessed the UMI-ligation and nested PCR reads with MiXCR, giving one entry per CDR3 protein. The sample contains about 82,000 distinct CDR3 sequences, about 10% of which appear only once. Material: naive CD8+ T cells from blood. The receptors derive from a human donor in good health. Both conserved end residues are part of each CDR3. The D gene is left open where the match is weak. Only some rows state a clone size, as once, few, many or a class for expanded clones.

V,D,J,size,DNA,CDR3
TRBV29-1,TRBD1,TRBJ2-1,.,TGCGGAGGACAGGGGACCCCAAAAAGGTCCTACAATGAGCAGTTCTTC,CGGQGTPKRSYNEQFF
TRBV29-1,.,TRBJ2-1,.,TGCAGCGTTGATAGCGGCTCCAATGAGCAGTTCTTC,CSVDSGSNEQFF
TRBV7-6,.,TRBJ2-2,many,TGTGCCAGCAGCTTAGCCGGGGAGCTGTTTTTT,CASSLAGELFF
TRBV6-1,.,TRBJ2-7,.,TGTGCCAGCAGTGAAGAAGGGTGGAGAAAAAGGGAGCAGTACTTC,CASSEEGWRKREQYF
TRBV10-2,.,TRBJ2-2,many,TGCGCCAGCAGTGAGTCGCCTAACACCGGGGAGCTGTTTTTT,CASSESPNTGELFF
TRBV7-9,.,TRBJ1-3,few,TGTGCCAGCAGCTTAGCACCGATCGCGAGCTCTGGAAACACCATATATTTT,CASSLAPIASSGNTIYF
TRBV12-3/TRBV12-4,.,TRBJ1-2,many,TGTGCCAGCAGCCTCGGACCCGGGGATGGCTACACCTTC,CASSLGPGDGYTF
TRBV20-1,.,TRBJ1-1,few,TGCAGTGCCATATGGGGGCTTTGGAACACTGAAGCTTTCTTT,CSAIWGLWNTEAFF
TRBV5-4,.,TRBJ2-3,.,TGTGCCAGCAGCTTGATAGGGGGCACAGATACGCAGTATTTT,CASSLIGGTDTQYF
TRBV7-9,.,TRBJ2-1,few,TGTGCCAGCAGCAGGGCCGAGCAGTTCTTC,CASSRAEQFF
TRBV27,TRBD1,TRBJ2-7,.,TGTGCCAGCAGTTTATCAGGGGGCAAGCCCTACGAGCAGTACTTC,CASSLSGGKPYEQYF
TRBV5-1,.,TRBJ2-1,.,TGCGCCAGCAGCTTGGACAGCTACAATGAGCAGTTCTTC,CASSLDSYNEQFF
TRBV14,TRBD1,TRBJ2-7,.,TGTGCCAGCAGTCCCGGGACAGGGGGCGTATACGAGCAGTACTTC,CASSPGTGGVYEQYF
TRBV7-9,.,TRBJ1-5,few,TGTGCCAGCAGCCCTACTAGCAATCAGCCCCAGCATTTT,CASSPTSNQPQHF
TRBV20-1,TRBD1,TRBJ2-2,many,TGCAGTGCTAGAGATCATCTGGGACAGACGAACACCGGGGAGCTGTTTTTT,CSARDHLGQTNTGELFF
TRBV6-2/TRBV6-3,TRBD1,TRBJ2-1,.,TGTGCCAGCAGTCAGACAGGGGACTCCTACAATGAGCAGTTCTTC,CASSQTGDSYNEQFF
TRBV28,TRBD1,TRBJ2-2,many,TGTGCCAGCAGCCTCATCAGGACAGGGGTTCTTACCGGGGAGCTGTTTTTT,CASSLIRTGVLTGELFF
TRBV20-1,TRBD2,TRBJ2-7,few,TGCAGTGCTAGGACTAGCGGGAGGGCCGGGCACGAGCAGTACTTC,CSARTSGRAGHEQYF
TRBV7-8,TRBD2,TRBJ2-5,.,TGTGCCAGCAGCTTACCCAGCGGGAGCAGCCTACAAGAGACCCAGTACTTC,CASSLPSGSSLQETQYF
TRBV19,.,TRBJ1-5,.,TGTGCCAGTAGTAACTGGGATCATAGCAATCAGCCCCAGCATTTT,CASSNWDHSNQPQHF
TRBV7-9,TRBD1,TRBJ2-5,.,TGTGCCAGCAGCGCGGGGACAGGGGAAGATTCGGGAACCCAGTACTTC,CASSAGTGEDSGTQYF
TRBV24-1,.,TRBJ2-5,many,TGTGCCACCAGTGACGCCGGGGGAGCGGAGAGGGAAGAGACCCAGTACTTC,CATSDAGGAEREETQYF
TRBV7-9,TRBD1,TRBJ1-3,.,TGTGCCAGCAGCTCAGCTACAGGGGCTGGAAACACCATATATTTT,CASSSATGAGNTIYF
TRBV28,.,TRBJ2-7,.,TGTGCCAGCAGTTCCCAGGGACCGCCTAAGTACTTC,CASSSQGPPKYF
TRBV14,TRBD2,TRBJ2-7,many,TGTGCCAGCAGCCCCCCCTGGCCGGGACTAGCTTCCGAGCAGTACTTC,CASSPPWPGLASEQYF
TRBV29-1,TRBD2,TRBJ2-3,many,TGCAGCGTGGAAGGACTAGCGGAAAGGACGCAGTATTTT,CSVEGLAERTQYF
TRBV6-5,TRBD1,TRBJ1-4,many,TGTGCCAGCAGTACGGACAGGGGAGGGGGAAGTGAAAAACTGTTTTTT,CASSTDRGGGSEKLFF
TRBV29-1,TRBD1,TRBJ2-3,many,TGCAGCGCCGAGGAGACAGGGCCAGATACGCAGTATTTT,CSAEETGPDTQYF
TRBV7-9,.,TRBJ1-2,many,TGTGCCAGCAGCTTAGCAAAGGCGAACGAAAACCCAAACTATGGCTACACCTTC,CASSLAKANENPNYGYTF
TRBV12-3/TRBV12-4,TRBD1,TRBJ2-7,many,TGTGCCAGCAGACCGGGACAGGGCTACGAGCAGTACTTC,CASRPGQGYEQYF
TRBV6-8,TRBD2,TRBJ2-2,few,TGTGCCAGCAGCAACTCCGGGAGGGCCGGGGAGCTGTTTTTT,CASSNSGRAGELFF
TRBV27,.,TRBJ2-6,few,TGTGCCAGCAGTTTGGGGATGGGGGATAACGTCCTGACTTTC,CASSLGMGDNVLTF
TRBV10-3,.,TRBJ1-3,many,TGTGCCATCAGTGAGTCTGGAGGGAACACCATATATTTT,CAISESGGNTIYF
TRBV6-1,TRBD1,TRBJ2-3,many,TGTGCCAGCAATCAGGGGGGCACAGATACGCAGTATTTT,CASNQGGTDTQYF
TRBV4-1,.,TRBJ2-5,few,TGCGCCAGCAGCCCGAACTTAAATCGACAAGAGACCCAGTACTTC,CASSPNLNRQETQYF
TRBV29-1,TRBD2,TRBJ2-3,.,TGCAGCGCAGATGGACTAGCGGGAGGGCCTTATACGCAGTATTTT,CSADGLAGGPYTQYF
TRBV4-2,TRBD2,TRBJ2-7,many,TGTGCCAGCAGCCAAGACCCGGGACTAGTGATGCACGAGCAGTACTTC,CASSQDPGLVMHEQYF
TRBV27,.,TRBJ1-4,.,TGTGCCAGCAGTTCGGCAGGTTATGGTGAAAAACTGTTTTTT,CASSSAGYGEKLFF
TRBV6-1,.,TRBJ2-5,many,TGTGCCAGCAGTCCTGACACCCCAGAGACCCAGTACTTC,CASSPDTPETQYF
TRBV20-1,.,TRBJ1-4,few,TGCAGTGCTAGACCGGGGGGGGGATCTGGTGAAAAACTGTTTTTT,CSARPGGGSGEKLFF
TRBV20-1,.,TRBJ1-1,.,TGCAGTGCTAGGGCACCAGGCGATCTGAACACTGAAGCTTTCTTT,CSARAPGDLNTEAFF
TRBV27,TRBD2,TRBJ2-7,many,TGTGCCAGCAGCCTTAGCGGGAGAGAGCAGTACTTC,CASSLSGREQYF
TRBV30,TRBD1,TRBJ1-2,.,TGTGCCTGGAGTGCCAACCCGGGACAGGGGTTTGGCTACACCTTC,CAWSANPGQGFGYTF
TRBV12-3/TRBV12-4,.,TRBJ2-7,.,TGTGCCAGCAGTTTAAGGGTCAGCGGTACCTACGAGCAGTACTTC,CASSLRVSGTYEQYF
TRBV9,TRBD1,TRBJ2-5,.,TGTGCCAGCAGCGTGGAACAGGGGGCGCCGGAGACCCAGTACTTC,CASSVEQGAPETQYF
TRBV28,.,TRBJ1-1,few,TGTGCCAGCAGTTTAATTCCCGGGTTCAACACTGAAGCTTTCTTT,CASSLIPGFNTEAFF
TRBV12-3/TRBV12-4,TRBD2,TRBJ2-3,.,TGTGCCAGCAGTGGGACTAGCGACACAGATATGCAGTATTTT,CASSGTSDTDMQYF
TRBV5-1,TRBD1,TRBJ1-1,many,TGCGCCAGCAGCTTGCAGGGGGCGGACACTGAAGCTTTCTTT,CASSLQGADTEAFF
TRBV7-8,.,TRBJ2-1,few,TGTGCCAGCAGGGCGGACTTCACTGAGCAGTTCTTC,CASRADFTEQFF
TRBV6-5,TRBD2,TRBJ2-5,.,TGTGCCAGCAGTTTAGCGGGGGGGATGCAAGAGACCCAGTACTTC,CASSLAGGMQETQYF
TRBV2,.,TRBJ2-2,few,TGTGCCAGCAGTGCGGACCAGACCCCGACAGTTACTAACACCGGGGAGCTGTTTTTT,CASSADQTPTVTNTGELFF
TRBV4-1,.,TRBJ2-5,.,TGCGCCAGCAGCCAAGTGTTGGGGGCCGACCAAGAGACCCAGTACTTC,CASSQVLGADQETQYF
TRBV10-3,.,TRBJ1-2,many,TGTGCCATCAGTGAGTCGGTCCGGGCCACCTATGGCTACACCTTC,CAISESVRATYGYTF
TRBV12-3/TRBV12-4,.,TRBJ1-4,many,TGTGCCAGCAGCCCGCAAGCGGGGAGGAAGGAAAAACTGTTTTTT,CASSPQAGRKEKLFF
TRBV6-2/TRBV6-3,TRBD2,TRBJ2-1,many,TGTGCCAGCAGTTATCTACTAGCGGGAGTTGGCAATGAGCAGTTCTTC,CASSYLLAGVGNEQFF
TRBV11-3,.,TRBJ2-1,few,TGTGCCAGCAGCTTATCATCTAGCCGCGGCAATGAGCAGTTCTTC,CASSLSSSRGNEQFF